The clone carrying this TCR beta chain was picked up many times. This sample is drawn from a study of T cells in Graves' hyperthyroidism and ophthalmopathy. TCR beta CDR3 regions were amplified from RNA transcripts. First-round RT-PCR of the TCR CDR3 relied on the HTBI primer set. TCRdb re-derived calls from the multiplex PCR reads in MiXCR, one entry per CDR3 protein. Counted here are 700,000 or so distinct CDR3 sequences, about 17% occurring once; the ten biggest clones make up around 8%. Losses at the gene ends were 2 bases for V and 4 bases for J; bases not matched to a gene: 5. This CDR3 has 15 amino acids. The germline V gene has CDR1 SNHLY and CDR2 FYNNEI.

This clonotype originated in a man younger than 30 with Graves' hyperthyroidism. V usage is TRBV2 and J usage is TRBJ2-7; 10 nucleotides match TRBD2. Sequenced input: blood. The DNA of the CDR3 is TGTGCCAGCAGTGAATCCAGCGGGAGGGGGTACGAGCAGTACTTC. Residues: CASSESSGRGYEQYF.